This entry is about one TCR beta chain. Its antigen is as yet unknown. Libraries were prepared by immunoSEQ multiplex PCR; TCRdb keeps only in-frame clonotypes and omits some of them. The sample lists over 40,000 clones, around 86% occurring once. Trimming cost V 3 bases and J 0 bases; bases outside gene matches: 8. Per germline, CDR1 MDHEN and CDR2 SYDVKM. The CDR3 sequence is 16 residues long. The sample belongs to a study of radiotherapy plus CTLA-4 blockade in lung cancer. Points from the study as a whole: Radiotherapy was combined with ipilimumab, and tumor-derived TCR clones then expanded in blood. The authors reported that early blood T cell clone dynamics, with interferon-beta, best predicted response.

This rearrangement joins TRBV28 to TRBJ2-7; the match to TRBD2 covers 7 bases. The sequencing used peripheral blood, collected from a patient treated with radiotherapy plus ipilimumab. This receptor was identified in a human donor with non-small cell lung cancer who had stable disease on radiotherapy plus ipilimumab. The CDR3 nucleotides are TGTGCCAGCAGTTTCGGTAGGCTAGCGGACTCCTACGAGCAGTACTTC. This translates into CASSFGRLADSYEQYF.